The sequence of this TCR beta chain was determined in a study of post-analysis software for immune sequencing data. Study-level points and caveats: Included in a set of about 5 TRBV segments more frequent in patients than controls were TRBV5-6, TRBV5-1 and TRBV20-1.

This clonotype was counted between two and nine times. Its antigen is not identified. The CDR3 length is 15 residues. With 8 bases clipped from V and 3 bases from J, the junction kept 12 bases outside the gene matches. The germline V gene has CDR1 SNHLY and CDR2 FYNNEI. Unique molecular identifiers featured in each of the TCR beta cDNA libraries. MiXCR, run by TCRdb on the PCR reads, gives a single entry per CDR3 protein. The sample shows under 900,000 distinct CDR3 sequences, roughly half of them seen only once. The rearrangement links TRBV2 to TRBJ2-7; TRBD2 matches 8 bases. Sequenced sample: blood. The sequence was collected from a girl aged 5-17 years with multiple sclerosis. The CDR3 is CASLAGGLDDYEQYF. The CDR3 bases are TGTGCCAGCTTGGCGGGGGGACTAGATGACTACGAGCAGTACTTC.